The entry below describes one TCR beta chain. CDR1 and CDR2 (germline): MGHRA, YSYEKL. The J segment lost 9 bases and the V segment lost 6 bases, leaving 17 bases of the junction unmatched. The CDR3 is 16 residues long. Sequencing used immunoSEQ multiplex PCR; TCRdb keeps in-frame clones, though not all of them. The sample has fewer than 100,000 clones; approximately 96% are singletons. The data are from a study of technical replicates of blood from several donors. Sequenced: T cells isolated from PBMCs. This TCR came from a human donor in good health. The chain recombines TRBV4-1 with TRBJ2-1; 7 bases agree with TRBD2. For the CDR3, the DNA is TGCGCCAGCAGACCAAATAGTGGACTAGGGAGCAGTGAGCAGTTCTTC. Its translation: CASRPNSGLGSSEQFF.